Below, one TCR beta chain is given with its context. Trimming removed 4 bases from V and 1 base from J; junction bases left unmatched: 11. The CDR3 consists of 17 residues. From germline, CDR1 is LGHNA and CDR2 YNFKEQ. PCR employed 60 Vbeta and 13 Jbeta primers. TCRdb's table, derived via immunoSEQ multiplex PCR, lists solely in-frame clones and lacks some. The sample holds around 130,000 clones, approximately 85% seen once. The data are from a study of cytomegalovirus exposure and HLA in healthy donors. The TCR originated in a woman in her twenties or thirties in good health and CMV-seropositive. The sequenced sample consisted of PBMCs. V and J are TRBV4-2 and TRBJ1-1; 8 bases map to TRBD1. CDR3 nucleotide sequence: TGTGCCAGCAGCCCCGAGCAGGGGGCGCAAACGAACACTGAAGCTTTCTTT. This encodes CASSPEQGAQTNTEAFF.